This T cell receptor (beta chain) was identified during a study of T cell changes during pregnancy in multiple sclerosis (dated by TCRdb to the late 2010s). General notes on the study: In women with multiple sclerosis, the researchers looked at how the T cell repertoire shifted as pregnancy progressed.

The method was the immunoSEQ multiplex PCR assay. Imported from immuneACCESS, the table was reduced by TCRdb to in-frame sequences with V and J called. These copies leave out some clones; in studies compared against another copy, an unresolved V gene accounts for under half, and the cause of the remainder is not known. The sample contains 40,000 to 45,000 clones, around nine tenths of them found a single time. The top ten clones comprise 5.5% to 6% of the sample. Comment on this clone: The specificity of this receptor is unknown. The sample holds no much larger clone one base away, and base qualities are not on file.

CDR1 and CDR2 are read off the germline V gene (reference sequence) as SGHKS and YYEKEE. Measured from the cysteine to the phenylalanine, the CDR3 is 14 residues long. Only the CDR3 part of the read is kept: 42 bases, read in frame from the first base. Germline trimming: 0 bases from V, 7 bases from J; junction bases outside gene matches: 6. The chain is made from TRBV5-5 and TRBJ1-2; 7 central bases correspond to TRBD1. This specimen was CD8+ T cells from peripheral blood mononuclear cells, taken after pregnancy. The source of this sequence is a female donor in good health, enrolled as a control in a pregnancy study. The DNA sequence is as follows: TGTGCCAGCAGCTTGGAGGGGGCATGGAGTGGCTACACCTTC. It codes for CASSLEGAWSGYTF.